Below, 29 T cell receptor beta chains from the same sample are listed, as sequenced in a study of response to subunit inactivated influenza vaccine. TCRdb passed the RT-PCR reads through MiXCR, listing each CDR3 protein once. Of 530,000 or so distinct CDR3 sequences detected, 11% to 15% appear once; the ten largest clones hold over 8.5%. Source: PBMCs from blood, taken 11 to 12 days after vaccination. These receptors all stem from a man aged 45-65 years who received an inactivated influenza vaccine.

This clonotype was found many times. CDR3 coding DNA: TGTGCCAGCAGTTTAGGGCCGAAAGAGACCCAGTACTTC. This sequence encodes CASSLGPKETQYF. The V and J genes are TRBV12-3 or TRBV12-4 and TRBJ2-5; D is unclear. The CDR3 spans 13 residues. Trimming left V 1 base short and J 3 bases short, with 6 bases between.

The chain couples TRBV19 to TRBJ2-3; D uncertain. This CDR3 has 14 residues. Trimming shortened V by 5 bases and J by 4 bases, and 13 bases separated the two germline ends. CDR1 is LNHDA, CDR2 SQIVND, per germline (reference sequence). CDR3 sequence reads: CASSPGRFADTQYF. As DNA, the CDR3 is TGTGCCAGTAGTCCAGGCCGATTTGCAGATACGCAGTATTTT.

There are a few counts of this clonotype. The chain carries TRBV20-1 and TRBJ2-7; D possibly corresponds to TRBD2 (7 bases). CDR3 size: 15 residues. CDR1 and CDR2 from the germline V gene are DFQATT and SNEGSKA (reference sequence). V dropped 0 bases and J dropped 1 base, with 13 bases sitting between them. CDR3 nucleotides: TGCAGTGCTAGAGATCTGCGGGGGACATCCTACGAGCAGTACTTC. Amino acid sequence: CSARDLRGTSYEQYF.

The V and J genes are TRBV30 and TRBJ2-1; a possible D gene is TRBD2 (6 bases). V lost 2 bases to trimming and J lost 7 bases, with 18 bases between them. The CDR3 is 15 residues long. The germline CDR1 and CDR2 sequences are GTSNPN and SVGIG (reference sequence). The CDR3 reads CAWSPGLPGENEQFF. The CDR3 coding sequence is TGTGCCTGGAGTCCCGGGCTACCGGGGGAAAATGAGCAGTTCTTC.

The chain recombines TRBV20-1 with TRBJ1-2; D gene uncertain. The germline V gene encodes CDR1 DFQATT and CDR2 SNEGSKA (reference sequence). This CDR3 contains 12 residues. V lost 6 bases and J lost 4, with 12 bases in between. The CDR3 DNA reads as TGCAGTGCGGCGGGAGAGAGCTATGGCTACACCTTC. It encodes CSAAGESYGYTF.

Here the CDR3 reads CASSLVPRSSYNEQFF. Written as DNA, the CDR3 is TGTGCCAGCAGCTTAGTCCCGAGGAGCTCCTACAATGAGCAGTTCTTC. This rearrangement joins TRBV7-6 to TRBJ2-1, with D unclear. The V end lost 1 base, the J end lost 0 bases, and 10 bases lay between the germline ends. Germline CDR1 SGHVS, CDR2 FNYEAQ. CDR3 length: 16 amino acids.

This clonotype was seen repeatedly, ten times or more. This chain connects TRBV9 to TRBJ2-1, with TRBD2 matching over 9 bases. Germline trimming cut 0 bases from V and 4 bases from J; bases unmatched to any gene: 2. The germline CDR1 and CDR2 sequences are SGDLS and YYNGEE. CDR3 length: 15 amino acids. CDR3 nucleotides: TGTGCCAGCAGCGTAGATAGCGGGGGATACAATGAGCAGTTCTTC. Protein: CASSVDSGGYNEQFF.

J is TRBJ2-7 and V is TRBV20-1; D is unclear. The CDR3 has 14 amino acids. Per the germline V gene, CDR1 is DFQATT and CDR2 is SNEGSKA (reference sequence). V shed 0 bases and J shed 3 bases, with 12 bases lying between them. The chain's CDR3 is CSAREFARGYEQYF. Written as DNA, the CDR3 is TGCAGTGCTAGAGAATTTGCTCGTGGCTACGAGCAGTACTTC.

This clonotype was detected only a few times. The gene calls are TRBV7-9 and TRBJ1-1, with D possibly being TRBD1 (5 bases). Germline CDR1 SEHNR, CDR2 FQNEAQ (reference sequence). The CDR3 sequence is 13 residues long. The germline V and J ends were trimmed by 4 bases and 6 bases, with 12 bases remaining between them. The chain's CDR3 is CASSWGPRAEAFF. Here the CDR3 DNA reads TGTGCCAGCAGCTGGGGCCCCAGGGCTGAAGCTTTCTTT.

The CDR3 DNA reads as TGTGCCAGCAGGAACGATAGGGTGGGGGAAGAGACCCAGTACTTC. Translation gives CASRNDRVGEETQYF. V usage is TRBV2 and J usage is TRBJ2-5; tentatively, D is TRBD1 or TRBD2 (5 bases each). The CDR3 has 15 amino acids. From germline, CDR1 is SNHLY and CDR2 FYNNEI. Trimming cost V 6 bases and J 3 bases, with 17 bases left between them.

This chain uses TRBV18 with TRBJ2-2, with 7 bases lining up with TRBD1. With V trimmed by 4 bases and J by 2 bases, 4 bases remained unmatched. Germline loops: CDR1 KGHSH, CDR2 LQKENI. The CDR3 extends over 15 amino acids. CDR3 sequence reads: CASSQGQRNTGELFF. DNA for the CDR3: TGTGCCAGCTCACAGGGACAGAGAAACACCGGGGAGCTGTTTTTT.

This chain connects TRBV19 to TRBJ2-3; TRBD2 matches at 8 bases. V shed 7 bases and J 2 bases; nucleotides not matched to a gene: 11. This CDR3 has 16 residues. Germline V gives CDR1 LNHDA, CDR2 SQIVND (reference sequence). Here the CDR3 DNA reads TGTGCCAGTACCCCCCCCGGGGGGGGGCACACAGATACGCAGTATTTT. Amino acids: CASTPPGGGHTDTQYF.

This clonotype was seen a few times. The gene calls are TRBV5-1 and TRBJ2-7; no clear D. Germline V gene lookup returns CDR1 SGHRS and CDR2 YFSETQ. The CDR3 length is 14 residues. Trimming removed 0 bases from V and 0 bases from J, with 7 bases in between. The CDR3 loop is CASSLAMTSYEQYF. CDR3 sequence (DNA): TGCGCCAGCAGCTTGGCCATGACCTCCTACGAGCAGTACTTC.

This clonotype was seen only once. The rearrangement joins TRBV12-3 or TRBV12-4 to TRBJ1-4; possible D gene TRBD1, 5 bases. V was shortened by 6 bases and J by 7 bases, with 18 bases between the two germline ends. The CDR3 runs to 15 residues. CDR3 DNA: TGTGCCAGCAGATTTTCTTGGGGGTTCGGTGAAAAACTGTTTTTT. It encodes CASRFSWGFGEKLFF.

This clonotype has more than one count but fewer than ten. The rearrangement joins TRBV20-1 to TRBJ2-7, with D maybe TRBD1 (5 bases). This CDR3 is 11 amino acids long. V gave up 7 bases and J gave up 3 bases, with 10 bases separating them. Looked up from germline, CDR1 is DFQATT and CDR2 is SNEGSKA (reference sequence). CDR3 loop: CSVRDSYEQYF. The CDR3 nucleotides are TGCAGTGTTCGAGACAGCTACGAGCAGTACTTC.

This clonotype was seen a few times. This chain joins TRBV20-1 and TRBJ2-1, with TRBD2 matching 10 bases. In germline, CDR1 is DFQATT, CDR2 SNEGSKA (reference sequence). This CDR3 has 16 residues. The J segment lost 7 bases and the V segment lost 1 base, leaving 10 bases of the junction unmatched. The CDR3 is CSARVAGGLINNEQFF. DNA for the CDR3: TGCAGTGCTAGAGTAGCGGGAGGACTCATTAATAATGAGCAGTTCTTC.

The rearrangement uses TRBV12-3 or TRBV12-4 and TRBJ1-1; no clear D. The V and J ends lost 6 bases and 1 base respectively, with 12 bases between them. The CDR3 sequence is 14 residues long. Here the CDR3 reads CASRLGIPNTEAFF. The CDR3 DNA reads TGTGCCAGCAGGCTAGGGATACCGAACACTGAAGCTTTCTTT.

This chain uses TRBV15 with TRBJ2-2; 8 bases fit TRBD2. Germline values: CDR1 LNHNV, CDR2 YYDKDF (reference sequence). J lost 7 bases, V lost 4 bases, and 11 bases had no gene match. The CDR3 has 16 amino acids. This CDR3 reads CATSIEIGTRGGELFF. The CDR3, as DNA: TGTGCCACCAGCATAGAGATCGGGACTAGGGGCGGGGAGCTGTTTTTT.

This clonotype was detected only a few times. The V gene is TRBV11-2, the J gene TRBJ2-7; D is ambiguous. The CDR3 runs to 15 residues. With 1 base removed from V and 0 bases from J, the gap between germline ends came to 10 bases. Germline V CDR1 and CDR2: SGHAT, FQNNGV. CDR3 sequence: CASSLVSSLSYEQYF. The CDR3 DNA is TGTGCCAGCAGCTTAGTGTCCAGCCTCTCCTACGAGCAGTACTTC. Based on the CDR3 plus reference TRBV11-2 and TRBJ2-7, the full variable domain is EAGVAQSPRYKIIEKRQSVAFWCNPISGHATLYWYQQILGQGPKLLIQFQNNGVVDDSQLPKDRFSAERLKGVDSTLKIQPAKLEDSAVYLCASSLVSSLSYEQYFGPGTRLTVT.

CDR3: CASSHLGNEQFF. CDR3 DNA sequence: TGCGCCAGCAGCCACCTGGGGAATGAGCAGTTCTTC. V and J are TRBV4-1 and TRBJ2-1; D is uncertain. Trimming removed 3 bases at V and 7 bases at J, with 7 bases between. The CDR3 is 12 residues long. Germline V gene data show CDR1 as MGHRA and CDR2 as YSYEKL.

The V gene is TRBV6-2 or TRBV6-3, the J gene TRBJ1-5, with 9 bases aligning to TRBD1. This CDR3 is 14 amino acids long. Germline V lookup: CDR1 MNHEY, CDR2 SVGEGT. With V trimmed by 6 bases and J by 7 bases, 7 bases remained unmatched. The CDR3: CASRGTGRWQPQHF. CDR3 coding DNA: TGTGCCAGCAGAGGGACAGGGCGATGGCAGCCCCAGCATTTT.

This chain connects TRBV5-4 to TRBJ1-1, with 9 nucleotides matching TRBD1. The V gene's germline CDR1 is SGHNT and CDR2 YYREEE (reference sequence). V shed 4 bases and J 1 base; nucleotides not matched to a gene: 11. This CDR3 region has 17 residues. In DNA, the CDR3 is TGTGCCAGCAGCCCATCCGGGACAGGGTTTCCGAACACTGAAGCTTTCTTT. The encoded protein is CASSPSGTGFPNTEAFF.

This clonotype was counted many times. The V and J genes are TRBV4-1 and TRBJ2-7, with D possibly matching TRBD1 (6 bases). The germline gives CDR1 MGHRA, CDR2 YSYEKL. This CDR3 has 13 residues. The V and J ends lost 4 bases and 4 bases respectively, with 11 bases between them. This CDR3 reads CASSRTQGYEQYF. CDR3 nucleotide sequence: TGCGCCAGCAGCCGCACACAGGGATACGAGCAGTACTTC.

This clonotype has a handful of counts. The V and J genes are TRBV6-2 or TRBV6-3 and TRBJ2-7, with D possibly being TRBD1 (5 bases). The V gene's germline CDR1 is MNHEY and CDR2 SVGEGT. Trimming shortened V by 4 bases and J by 2 bases, and 12 bases separated the two germline ends. This CDR3 is 14 amino acids long. The CDR3: CASSWSPGPYEQYF. In DNA, the CDR3 is TGTGCCAGCAGTTGGTCCCCAGGGCCCTACGAGCAGTACTTC.

This clonotype has a count of ten or more. The chain combines TRBV7-9 with TRBJ2-5, with unresolved D. V lost 5 bases to trimming and J lost 4 bases, with 14 bases between them. The CDR3 contains 14 residues. The germline CDR1 and CDR2 sequences are SEHNR and FQNEAQ (reference sequence). The CDR3 sequence is CASSQTRVGETQYF. DNA for the CDR3: TGTGCCAGCAGCCAGACCCGGGTTGGAGAGACCCAGTACTTC. Variable domain in full (rest from reference TRBV7-9 and TRBJ2-5): DTGVSQNPRHKITKRGQNVTFRCDPISEHNRLYWYRQTLGQGPEFLTYFQNEAQLEKSRLLSDRFSAERPKGSFSTLEIQRTEQGDSAMYLCASSQTRVGETQYFGPGTRLLVL.

This chain uses TRBV10-3 with TRBJ1-4, with D maybe TRBD1 (6 bases). Germline V gene sequence: CDR1 ENHRY, CDR2 SYGVKD. This CDR3 spans 17 amino acids. V was clipped by 2 bases and J by 8 bases, with 21 bases between them. CDR3 nucleotides: TGTGCCATCAGTGAGAGCAGGGGTGTGCTGAATGGGGAAAAACTGTTTTTT. This gives the protein CAISESRGVLNGEKLFF.

The table lists this clonotype with a few counts. The CDR3, as DNA: TGTGCCAGCAGCGGAAAACGGGGACCACCTTGGGGGACCGGGGAGCTGTTTTTT. This sequence encodes CASSGKRGPPWGTGELFF. The chain links TRBV11-2 to TRBJ2-2; D assignment may be TRBD1 or TRBD2 (5 bases each). This CDR3 has 18 amino acids. The ends were cut back, 5 bases at V and 5 bases at J, with 24 bases in the middle. Germline V gene data show CDR1 as SGHAT and CDR2 as FQNNGV.

This clonotype came up a few times. The rearrangement links TRBV29-1 to TRBJ2-3, with 9 bases fitting TRBD1. V was pared by 5 bases and J by 4 bases, with 7 bases of the junction left unmatched. CDR3 size: 14 residues. Germline CDR1 and CDR2: SQVTM and ANQGSEA. CDR3 region: CSVNGQGFSDTQYF. The CDR3 region has the DNA TGCAGCGTTAATGGACAGGGGTTTTCAGATACGCAGTATTTT.

The genes are TRBV7-8 and TRBJ2-1; 7 nucleotides line up with TRBD2. Trimming cost V 5 bases and J 0 bases; bases outside gene matches: 7. Germline V gives CDR1 SGHVS, CDR2 FQNEAQ. The CDR3 has 16 amino acids. The CDR3 DNA sequence: TGTGCCAGCAGCACACTAGCGTTGAGCTCCTACAATGAGCAGTTCTTC. Amino acid sequence: CASSTLALSSYNEQFF.